Listed below are T cell receptor beta chains from one sample, sequenced in a study of blood T cell repertoires in COVID-19. Some clones are missing from TCRdb's copy, which holds only in-frame ones; the method was immunoSEQ multiplex PCR. The sample records about 42,000 clones, approximately 85% being singletons. Sequenced sample: peripheral blood. These receptors all stem from a woman aged 70 to 79 in a cohort sampled during active COVID-19. Both conserved end residues are trimmed from each CDR3. The order of the fields is V gene, J gene, CDR3 protein.

V gene: TRBV3-1/TRBV3-2; J gene: TRBJ2-4; CDR3 protein: ASSQDVESPKVFPKNIQY
V gene: TRBV19; J gene: TRBJ1-1; CDR3 protein: ASTPGQLNTEAF
V gene: TRBV28; J gene: TRBJ2-7; CDR3 protein: ASSSTGEGYEQY
V gene: TRBV5-8; J gene: TRBJ2-7; CDR3 protein: ASSLKGTSRSYEQY
V gene: TRBV7-2; J gene: TRBJ1-2; CDR3 protein: ASRNTGYGYT
V gene: TRBV11-2; J gene: TRBJ2-7; CDR3 protein: ASSLGVGEQY
V gene: TRBV7-2; J gene: TRBJ2-5; CDR3 protein: ASSGRGTGNQETQY
V gene: TRBV6-5; J gene: TRBJ1-1; CDR3 protein: ASSYIREDTEAF
V gene: TRBV7-2; J gene: TRBJ1-4; CDR3 protein: ASSLGRVPNEKLF
V gene: TRBV18; J gene: TRBJ1-2; CDR3 protein: ASSPSPGSNYGYT
V gene: TRBV6-5; J gene: TRBJ1-2; CDR3 protein: ASSNYRGEGYT
V gene: TRBV28; J gene: TRBJ2-6; CDR3 protein: ASSYRAGANVLT
V gene: TRBV19; J gene: TRBJ2-2; CDR3 protein: ASSIRNPANTGELF
V gene: TRBV28; J gene: TRBJ1-2; CDR3 protein: ASSSSRGGYRYGYT
V gene: TRBV5-4; J gene: TRBJ1-2; CDR3 protein: ASSPGGRVDGYT
V gene: TRBV2; J gene: TRBJ2-4; CDR3 protein: AGRTSGDIQY
V gene: TRBV27; J gene: TRBJ2-7; CDR3 protein: ASSRAPRLAGVYEQY
V gene: TRBV12-3/TRBV12-4; J gene: TRBJ1-5; CDR3 protein: ASSFQGWQPQH